This TCR beta chain was sequenced in a study of beta chain features in type 1 diabetes. This CDR3 is built from 11 residues. Germline V gene sequence: CDR1 SQVTM, CDR2 ANQGSEA. V was pared by 4 bases and J by 6 bases, with 7 bases between. Reverse transcription of all isolated RNA meant that expressed TCRB transcripts were sequenced. TCRdb's table, derived via immunoSEQ multiplex PCR, lists solely in-frame clones and lacks some. The sample lists over 100,000 clones; almost 40% were seen once. The rearrangement joins TRBV29-1 to TRBJ2-1; D not certain. Material: stem cell memory CD4+ T cells from blood. This TCR was sampled from a woman aged 18-29 years in good health. This CDR3 reads CSVGATNEQFF. The CDR3 bases are TGCAGCGTTGGCGCCACCAATGAGCAGTTCTTC.